This T cell receptor beta chain comes out of a study of T-cell reconstitution after alpha-beta-depleted transplantation in children. Unique molecular identifiers featured in how the TCRbeta library was prepared. One entry per CDR3 protein, called by TCRdb with MiXCR from the PCR reads. The data hold hundreds of thousands of distinct CDR3 sequences, with roughly 14% observed a single time. Broader study findings: Some patients showed high day-60 TCRbeta diversity, which derived from surviving recipient T cells and thymic progenitors. Hyperexpanded clones declined; after one year, newly produced T cells mostly supplied diversity. Several hundred graft clones that had expanded were reportedly the source of alpha-beta T cells about two months after transplant.

This clonotype came up many times. Its antigen is not identified. The sample was PBMCs, taken before TCRalphabeta/CD19-depleted stem cell transplant. The source is a girl under 10 years old with congenital amegakaryocytic thrombocytopenia, due to receive a stem cell transplant.

CDR3 coding DNA: TGCAGTGCTAGACGGGGACAGGGGCACACCGGGGAGCTGTTTTTT. It is translated as CSARRGQGHTGELFF. This chain connects TRBV20-1 to TRBJ2-2; 10 bases align to TRBD1. The CDR3 runs to 15 residues. In germline, CDR1 is DFQATT, CDR2 SNEGSKA (reference sequence). V was clipped by 2 bases and J by 3 bases; unmatched bases: 3.